The 20 T cell receptor beta chains below were found in one sample sequenced in a study of chemoradiotherapy in HPV16-positive cancers. Assay: immunoSEQ multiplex PCR; the TCRdb copy retains only in-frame clones and omits some. The sample holds about 7,900 clones, roughly 76% seen once. The sample was gathered from a patient who underwent chemoradiotherapy. All receptors derive from a human donor with HPV-associated anogenital cancer.

Only one count was recorded for this clone. The chain is built from TRBV4-2 and TRBJ1-2; D is perhaps TRBD1 (6 bases). Trimming removed 0 bases at V and 2 bases at J, with 22 bases between. This CDR3 is built from 19 residues. Germline V CDR1 and CDR2: LGHNA, YNFKEQ. DNA of the CDR3: TGTGCCAGCAGCCAAGATCAGGGGCAGGGGATAGGGAGAAACTATGGCTACACCTTC. The encoded protein is CASSQDQGQGIGRNYGYTF.

In this sample, this clone turned up once. V and J are TRBV5-1 and TRBJ1-4; a possible D gene is TRBD1 (5 bases). This CDR3 comprises 14 residues. CDR1 and CDR2 (germline): SGHRS, YFSETQ. Between the trimmed V and J ends, which lost 0 bases and 2 bases, there was a span of 5 bases. In DNA, the CDR3 is TGCGCCAGCAGCTTGGAGGGGACTAATGAAAAACTGTTTTTT. It specifies CASSLEGTNEKLFF.

The J gene is TRBJ1-1, the V gene TRBV11-1, with 11 nucleotides matching TRBD1. Germline V gene sequence: CDR1 SGHAT, CDR2 FQDESV (reference sequence). V lost 7 bases, J lost 11 bases, and 9 bases stayed unmatched. The CDR3 totals 13 residues. The CDR3 loop is CASTRTGGGRAFF. CDR3 sequence (DNA): TGTGCCAGCACCCGGACAGGGGGCGGCCGGGCTTTCTTT.

This clone was detected once. J is TRBJ2-7 and V is TRBV19; possibly TRBD2 for D (6 bases). This CDR3 comprises 13 residues. The germline V gene has CDR1 LNHDA and CDR2 SQIVND (reference sequence). Between the trimmed V and J ends, which lost 7 bases and 3 bases, there was a span of 13 bases. CDR3 amino acids: CASMGGPDYEQYF. The CDR3 region has the DNA TGTGCCAGTATGGGGGGACCAGACTACGAGCAGTACTTC.

The V gene is TRBV7-6, the J gene TRBJ2-7; TRBD1 might be the D (6 bases). The CDR3 is 14 amino acids. V lost 4 bases and J 2 bases, leaving 12 bases between the germline ends. Germline CDR1 is SGHVS and CDR2 is FNYEAQ. CDR3 protein: CASSSFGQPYEQYF. For the CDR3, the DNA is TGTGCCAGCAGCTCCTTCGGACAGCCCTACGAGCAGTACTTC. Combining the CDR3 with reference TRBV7-6 and TRBJ2-7 gives the whole variable domain GAGVSQSPRYKVTKRGQDVALRCDPISGHVSLYWYRQALGQGPEFLTYFNYEAQQDKSGLPNDRFSAERPEGSISTLTIQRTEQRDSAMYRCASSSFGQPYEQYFGPGTRLTVT.

This chain uses TRBV11-2 with TRBJ1-3; D gene ambiguous. The CDR3 extends over 16 amino acids. Germline CDR1 reads SGHAT; CDR2 reads FQNNGV. V dropped 3 bases and J dropped 0 bases, with 12 bases sitting between them. The CDR3 DNA reads TGTGCCAGCAGCTTCCCCCCCACAGCCTCTGGAAACACCATATATTTT. Protein product: CASSFPPTASGNTIYF.

CDR3 nucleotides: TGTGCCTGGAGTGTACGAGGGGGGAACACTGAAGCTTTCTTT. It translates to CAWSVRGGNTEAFF. The chain combines TRBV30 with TRBJ1-1; D may be TRBD1 (6 bases). Germline V lookup: CDR1 GTSNPN, CDR2 SVGIG (reference sequence). The CDR3 loop spans 14 amino acids. V lost 0 bases to trimming and J lost 1 base, with 9 bases between them.

The J gene is TRBJ2-1, the V gene TRBV6-5; a possible D gene is TRBD1 (5 bases). CDR1 and CDR2 from the germline V gene are MNHEY and SVGAGI. The CDR3 runs to 15 residues. Trimming cost V 0 bases and J 5 bases, with 11 bases left between them. The CDR3 is CASSYSNIGDNEQFF. CDR3 in DNA: TGTGCCAGCAGTTACTCGAATATAGGGGACAATGAGCAGTTCTTC.

The CDR3 region is CASSPIEGGTQYF. CDR3 nucleotides: TGTGCCAGCTCACCAATCGAAGGAGGCACGCAGTATTTT. The chain couples TRBV18 to TRBJ2-3; D might be TRBD2 (5 bases). This CDR3 comprises 13 residues. The germline V gene has CDR1 KGHSH and CDR2 LQKENI. With 2 bases removed from V and 9 bases from J, the gap between germline ends came to 12 bases.

This clone was recorded once. The chain employs TRBV6-6 and TRBJ2-7; no definite D call. In germline, CDR1 is MNHNY, CDR2 SVGAGI (reference sequence). The V end was cut by 2 bases, the J end by 3 bases, with 8 bases between. This CDR3 comprises 13 residues. The DNA of the CDR3 is TGTGCCAGCAGTTACAGGGATCTCTACGAGCAGTACTTC. Encoded protein: CASSYRDLYEQYF.

This clone was picked up one time. As DNA, the CDR3 is TGTGCCAGCAGGTTGGGGGGCTGGGGGAACACTGAAGCTTTCTTT. Translating gives CASRLGGWGNTEAFF. The gene calls are TRBV7-9 and TRBJ1-1; perhaps TRBD1 as D (6 bases). Trimming pared 6 bases from V and 1 base from J, leaving 15 bases between. Germline V gene sequence: CDR1 SEHNR, CDR2 FQNEAQ (reference sequence). This CDR3 spans 15 amino acids.

This clone was found a few times. This chain connects TRBV27 to TRBJ2-7; 14 bases are shared with TRBD2. The CDR3 is 16 residues long. Looked up from germline, CDR1 is MNHEY and CDR2 is SMNVEV (reference sequence). J lost 5 bases, V lost 4 bases, and 7 bases had no gene match. Here the CDR3 DNA reads TGTGCCAGCAGTTCCCTCGGGACTAGCGGGAGCCACGAGCAGTACTTC. It codes for CASSSLGTSGSHEQYF.

The V call is TRBV5-1, the J call TRBJ2-4; a weak D match, TRBD2 (7 bases). Germline loops: CDR1 SGHRS, CDR2 YFSETQ. This CDR3 has 17 residues. The V and J ends lost 4 bases and 2 bases respectively, with 19 bases between them. In DNA, the CDR3 is TGCGCCAGCAGCCCCCTCACAGGGAGGGCTCCCAAAAACATTCAGTACTTC. This encodes CASSPLTGRAPKNIQYF.

This clone was seen only once. Germline and junction disagree at one end, which may indicate a read error. The chain couples TRBV4-2 to TRBJ2-7; D tentatively reads TRBD1 or TRBD2 (5 bases each). The germline gives CDR1 LGHNA, CDR2 YNFKEQ. The CDR3 consists of 11 residues. The CDR3 here is CASSQGGWVFF. The CDR3 DNA reads as TGTGCCAGCAGCCAAGGGGGGTGGGTCTTCTTC.

The V and J genes are TRBV30 and TRBJ1-4, with D unclear. CDR1 is GTSNPN and CDR2 is SVGIG in the germline V gene (reference sequence). V was pared by 1 base and J by 8 bases, with 14 bases between. The CDR3 is made up of 14 amino acids. The CDR3 here is CAWSEHGPGEKLFF. In DNA form, the CDR3 reads TGTGCCTGGAGTGAACACGGGCCTGGAGAAAAACTGTTTTTT. Variable domain in full (rest from reference TRBV30 and TRBJ1-4): SQTIHQWPATLVQPVGSPLSLECTVEGTSNPNLYWYRQAAGRGLQLLFYSVGIGQISSEVPQNLSASRPQDRQFILSSKKLLLSDSGFYLCAWSEHGPGEKLFFGSGTQLSVL.

This clone was detected only once. V gene TRBV11-2 combines with J gene TRBJ1-4; 7 bases align to TRBD1. Germline trimming cut 5 bases from V and 8 bases from J; bases unmatched to any gene: 5. The CDR3 loop spans 13 amino acids. The germline V gene has CDR1 SGHAT and CDR2 FQNNGV. For the CDR3, the DNA is TGTGCCAGCAGCCGAGACAGGGCCGAAAAACTGTTTTTT. Translating gives CASSRDRAEKLFF. Full variable domain (rest looked up from reference TRBV11-2 and TRBJ1-4): EAGVAQSPRYKIIEKRQSVAFWCNPISGHATLYWYQQILGQGPKLLIQFQNNGVVDDSQLPKDRFSAERLKGVDSTLKIQPAKLEDSAVYLCASSRDRAEKLFFGSGTQLSVL.

The chain joins TRBV7-8 to TRBJ2-2; a possible D gene is TRBD2 (6 bases). Germline CDR1 SGHVS, CDR2 FQNEAQ. The CDR3 spans 15 residues. V lost 5 bases, J lost 8 bases, and 18 bases lay in between. The CDR3 loop is CASSDQTRPRGELFF. The CDR3 DNA reads TGTGCCAGCAGCGATCAGACTAGACCTAGGGGGGAGCTGTTTTTT.

The genes are TRBV7-2 and TRBJ1-1; no reliable D call. The V end was cut by 0 bases, the J end by 8 bases, with 10 bases between. The CDR3 totals 13 residues. CDR1 and CDR2 (germline): SGHTA, FQGNSA. This chain's CDR3 is CASSLASESEAFF. DNA of the CDR3: TGTGCCAGCAGCTTAGCGTCCGAGAGCGAAGCTTTCTTT.

This clone was seen a handful of times. The CDR3 DNA reads as TGTGCCAGCAGTTACTCCTTAGTAGATACGCAGTATTTT. As protein: CASSYSLVDTQYF. The V call is TRBV6-5, the J call TRBJ2-3; D is ambiguous. V was clipped by 0 bases and J by 5 bases, with 6 bases between them. CDR3 length: 13 residues. Germline CDR1 is MNHEY and CDR2 is SVGAGI.

The chain carries TRBV6-1 and TRBJ1-1, with D hard to call. The V gene's germline CDR1 is MNHNS and CDR2 SASEGT. The CDR3 length is 13 residues. Trimming left V 6 bases short and J 11 bases short, with 19 bases between. CDR3 bases: TGTGCCAGCAGAGCCCACCCCGGGGAAGGGGCTTTCTTT. Its protein product is CASRAHPGEGAFF.